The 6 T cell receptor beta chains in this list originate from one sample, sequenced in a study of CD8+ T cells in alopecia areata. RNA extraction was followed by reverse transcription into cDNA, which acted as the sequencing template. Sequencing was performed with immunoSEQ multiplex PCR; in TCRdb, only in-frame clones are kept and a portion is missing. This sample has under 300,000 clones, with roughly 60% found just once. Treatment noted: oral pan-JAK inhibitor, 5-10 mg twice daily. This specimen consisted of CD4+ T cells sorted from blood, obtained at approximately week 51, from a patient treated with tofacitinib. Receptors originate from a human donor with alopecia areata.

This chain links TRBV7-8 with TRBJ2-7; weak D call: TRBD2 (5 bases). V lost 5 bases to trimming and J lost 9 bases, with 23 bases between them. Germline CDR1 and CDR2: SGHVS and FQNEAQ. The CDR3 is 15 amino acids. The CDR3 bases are TGTGCCAGCAGCCGAAAACTAGGAACCCCTTCGGTGCAGTACTTC. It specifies CASSRKLGTPSVQYF.

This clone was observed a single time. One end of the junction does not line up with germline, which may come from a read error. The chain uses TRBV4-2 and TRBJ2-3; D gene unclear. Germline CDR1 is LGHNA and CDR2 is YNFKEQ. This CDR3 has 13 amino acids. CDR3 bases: TGTGCCAGCAGCCCCACCGATCAGGCTATTCGGGATTTT. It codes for CASSPTDQAIRDF.

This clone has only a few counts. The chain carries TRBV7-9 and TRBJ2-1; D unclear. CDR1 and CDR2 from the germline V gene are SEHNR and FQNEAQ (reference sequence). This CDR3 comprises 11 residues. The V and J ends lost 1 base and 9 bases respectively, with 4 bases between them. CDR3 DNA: TGTGCCAGCAGCTTAGAGGGTGAGCAGTTCTTC. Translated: CASSLEGEQFF.

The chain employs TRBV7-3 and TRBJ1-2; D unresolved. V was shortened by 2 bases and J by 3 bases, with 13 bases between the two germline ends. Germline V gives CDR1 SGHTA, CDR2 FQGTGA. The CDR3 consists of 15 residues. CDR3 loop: CASSLGPPDDYGYTF. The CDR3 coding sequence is TGTGCCAGCAGCTTAGGACCGCCCGATGACTATGGCTACACCTTC.

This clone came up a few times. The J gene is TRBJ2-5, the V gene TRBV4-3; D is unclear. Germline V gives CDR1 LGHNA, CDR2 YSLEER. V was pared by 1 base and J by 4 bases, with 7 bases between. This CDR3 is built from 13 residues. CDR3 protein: CASSQGRRETQYF. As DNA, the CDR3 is TGCGCCAGCAGCCAAGGCAGGAGAGAGACCCAGTACTTC.

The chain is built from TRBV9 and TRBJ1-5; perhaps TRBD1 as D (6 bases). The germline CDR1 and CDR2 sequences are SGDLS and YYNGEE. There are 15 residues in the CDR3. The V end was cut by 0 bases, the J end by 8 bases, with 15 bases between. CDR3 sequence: CASSVAGGSVEPQHF. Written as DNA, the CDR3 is TGTGCCAGCAGCGTAGCCGGGGGCAGCGTTGAGCCCCAGCATTTT.